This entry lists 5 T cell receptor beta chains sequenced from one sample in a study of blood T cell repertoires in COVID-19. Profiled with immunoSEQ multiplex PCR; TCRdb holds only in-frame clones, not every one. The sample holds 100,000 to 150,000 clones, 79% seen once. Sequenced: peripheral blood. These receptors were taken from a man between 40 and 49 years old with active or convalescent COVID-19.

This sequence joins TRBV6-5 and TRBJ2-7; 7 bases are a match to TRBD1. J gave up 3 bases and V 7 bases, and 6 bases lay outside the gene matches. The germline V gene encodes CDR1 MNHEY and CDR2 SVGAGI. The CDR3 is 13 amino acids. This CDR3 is CASTWDRDYEQYF. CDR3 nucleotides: TGTGCCAGCACCTGGGACAGAGACTACGAGCAGTACTTC.

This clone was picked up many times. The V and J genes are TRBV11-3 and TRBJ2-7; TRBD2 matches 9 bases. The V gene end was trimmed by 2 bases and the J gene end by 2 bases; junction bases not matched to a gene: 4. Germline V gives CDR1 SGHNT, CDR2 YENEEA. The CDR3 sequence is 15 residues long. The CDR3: CASSLPSSGTYEQYF. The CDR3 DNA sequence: TGTGCCAGCAGCTTACCCTCTAGCGGGACCTACGAGCAGTACTTC. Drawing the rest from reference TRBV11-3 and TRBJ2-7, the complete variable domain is EAGVVQSPRYKIIEKKQPVAFWCNPISGHNTLYWYLQNLGQGPELLIRYENEEAVDDSQLPKDRFSAERLKGVDSTLKIQPAELGDSAVYLCASSLPSSGTYEQYFGPGTRLTVT.

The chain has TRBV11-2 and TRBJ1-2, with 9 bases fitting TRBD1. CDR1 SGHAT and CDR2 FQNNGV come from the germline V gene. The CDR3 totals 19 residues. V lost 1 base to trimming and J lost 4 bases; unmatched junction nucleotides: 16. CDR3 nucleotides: TGTGCCAGCAGCTTAGTAGTGCCGGGACAGGGCGATGGGAGCTATGGCTACACCTTC. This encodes CASSLVVPGQGDGSYGYTF.

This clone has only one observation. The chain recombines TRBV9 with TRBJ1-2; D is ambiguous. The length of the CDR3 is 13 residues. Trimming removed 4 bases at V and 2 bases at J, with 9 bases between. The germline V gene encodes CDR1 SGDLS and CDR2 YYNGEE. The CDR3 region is CASSPEINYGYTF. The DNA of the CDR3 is TGTGCCAGCAGCCCAGAAATCAACTATGGCTACACCTTC.

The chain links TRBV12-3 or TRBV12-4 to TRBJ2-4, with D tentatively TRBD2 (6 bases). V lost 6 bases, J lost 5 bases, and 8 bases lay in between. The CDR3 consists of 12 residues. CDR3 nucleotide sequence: TGTGCCAGCAGGCGGGGACAAAACATTCAGTACTTC. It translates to CASRRGQNIQYF.